This T cell receptor beta chain was recorded in a study of shared clonotypes between healthy human individuals (dated by TCRdb to about 2020). Regarding the study in general: The cohort comprised a couple of women and a few men aged 18 to 49 years. To increase sequencing depth and limit assay-specific biases, TCR repertoire library preparation and sequencing were carried out by different laboratories using diverse techniques. Blood TCR repertoires of about five healthy adults were deeply sequenced to estimate repertoire size and the extent of clonotype sharing between individuals. Per donor, three plates each were used for CD4 naive and CD4 memory, two for CD8 naive, and one for CD8 memory. Between about 0.8 and 9 billion PBMCs per donor were obtained by leukapheresis. What the authors observed across the whole study: Even with the large sequencing depth, rarefaction of the sorted-subset datasets indicated that sequencing was incomplete. About 5% of naive CD4, 3.5% of naive CD8, roughly 2.5% of memory CD4, and more than 0.35% of memory CD8 clonotypes were shared across several donors. Pairwise subsampling indicated that sequencing depth was expected to affect the degree of clonotype sharing among donors. Higher generation probabilities were observed for clonotypes shared by all four sorted-subset donors than for non-shared clonotypes. Naive subsets generally had larger estimated clonotype richness than memory subsets. Only blood was sampled, and tissue TCR repertoires likely differ from those in blood. The genetic and exposure-history diversity represented was limited by the small number of donors.

On this clone: Its antigen remains unidentified. Base-call qualities are not available, and no considerably larger clone is one nucleotide away.

From its cysteine to its phenylalanine, the CDR3 spans 15 amino acids. Only the CDR3 DNA is retained, 45 bases long and in frame from the first base. CDR1 and CDR2, per the germline V gene, are SGHTA and FQGNSA. Unmatched junction bases come to 8, with V trimmed by 2 bases and J by 6 bases. Using the deep immunoSEQ assay, TCR CDR3 regions were amplified from genomic DNA by multiplex PCR. Genomic DNA extracted from each cell subset was distributed evenly over all wells of several immunoSEQ 96-well plates, and each plate served as one replicate. For sorted subsets, roughly 0.2 ug genomic DNA, equal to 25,000 to 35,000 T cell genomes, was loaded into each replicate PCR. Purified libraries were quantified with a Qubit 3.0 fluorometer, sized on a Bioanalyzer 2100, and re-quantified with the KAPA Library Quantification kit. Each immunoSEQ 96-well plate was sequenced on its own single-read 150-cycle Illumina NextSeq 550 flow cell. The original methods were these. Because the immunoSEQ output included only junctional sequences and no quality scores, the filtering could not be the same as the filtering used for full-length reads. Sequences were annotated with PyIR, a Python wrapper for IgBLAST v1.9, using IMGT germline references to assign V/J genes and CDR3. Reads were filtered out if the reads had weak V/J assignments (E-value above 1e-6), no CDR3, stop codons, out-of-frame junctions, or ambiguous translated residues. A V3J clonotype was defined by an identical inferred V gene, J gene, and CDR3 amino acid sequence. Percentage overlap between repertoires was computed as shared unique clonotypes divided by the size of the smaller repertoire. Richness of each repertoire was evaluated using RTK rarefaction, the Chao1 estimator, and Recon v2.1 estimates of unobserved clonotypes. Generation probabilities for all TCRbeta clonotypes obtained by the gDNA method from a handful of donors were computed using OLGA. TCRdb re-hosts the immuneACCESS table, in-frame sequences only. Its copies lack some clones; in the studies checked, an unresolved V gene accounts for under half of them, and the cause for the rest is not known. V, J and clone size are taken as reported in that table, and D and trimming were inferred from the DNA itself. For this sample the table gives nearly 1 million clones, of which about three quarters were detected only once. Approximately 1.5% of the sample is in the top ten clones.

The donors were healthy, HIV-negative adults who had no recently reported acute infections or vaccinations. Every donor was a Caucasian adult residing in Nashville, Tennessee, USA. CD4+ T cells were enriched by magnetic negative selection, after which naive cells were positively selected on CD45RA and the negative fraction was taken as the memory subset. Blood was collected by leukapheresis, and PBMCs were isolated by Ficoll-Histopaque density gradient centrifugation and then cryopreserved in liquid nitrogen vapor phase. Purity and quantity of every magnetically sorted T cell population were checked by analytical flow cytometry. From each sorted fraction, genomic DNA was isolated and quantified by UV absorbance on a Nanodrop 2000c.

This chain joins TRBV7-2 to TRBJ2-7; TRBD2 aligns with 9 central bases. The material sequenced was memory CD4+ T cells sorted from blood. Reading the label with the study, this specimen's cell subset or site is: CD45RA-negative fraction. This TCR came from a man in his late teens or twenties in good health. The CDR3 region has the sequence CASSLSSGSFAEQYF. The DNA reads TGTGCCAGCAGCTTAAGTAGCGGGAGCTTTGCCGAGCAGTACTTC.